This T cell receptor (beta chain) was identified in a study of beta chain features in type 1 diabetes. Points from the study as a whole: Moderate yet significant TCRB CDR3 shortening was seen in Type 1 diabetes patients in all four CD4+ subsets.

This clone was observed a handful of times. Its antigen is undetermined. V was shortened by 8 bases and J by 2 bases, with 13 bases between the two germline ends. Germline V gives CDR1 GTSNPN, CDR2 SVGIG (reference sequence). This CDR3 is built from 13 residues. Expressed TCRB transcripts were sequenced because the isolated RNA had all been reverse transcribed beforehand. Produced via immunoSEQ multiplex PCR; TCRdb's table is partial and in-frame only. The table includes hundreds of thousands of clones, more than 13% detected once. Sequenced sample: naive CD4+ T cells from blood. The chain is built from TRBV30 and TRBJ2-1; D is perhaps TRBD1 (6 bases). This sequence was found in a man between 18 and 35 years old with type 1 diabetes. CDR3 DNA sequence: TGTGCCCATACAGGGTTCACCTACAATGAGCAGTTCTTC. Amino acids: CAHTGFTYNEQFF.